The rows below give T cell receptor beta chains drawn from one sample of a study of OX40 agonist ivuxolimab in advanced cancers. TCRdb's table, derived via immunoSEQ multiplex PCR, lists solely in-frame clones and lacks some. This repertoire shows 55,000 to 65,000 clones, about 88% found once; its top ten account for roughly 0.6%. The sequencing here drew on CD4+ or CD8+ T cells sorted from blood, taken in a trial of the OX40 agonist ivuxolimab. These receptors were obtained from an adult with an advanced solid tumor such as melanoma, head and neck, liver or kidney cancer. CDR3s include the opening cysteine and the closing phenylalanine or tryptophan. Fields, in order: D gene, clone size, V gene, J gene, CDR3 protein, CDR3 DNA. D genes are given only for firm matches. Where a row states a size, it is once, few, many or the class of an expanded clone; other rows omit it.

D: -
size: -
V: TRBV11-2
J: TRBJ2-7
CDR3: CASSLDMWGEWAREQYF
DNA: TGTGCCAGCAGCTTAGATATGTGGGGGGAGTGGGCCCGCGAGCAGTACTTC

D: -
size: -
V: TRBV19
J: TRBJ1-4
CDR3: CASSPGFGEKLFF
DNA: TGTGCCAGTAGTCCAGGGTTTGGTGAAAAACTGTTTTTT

D: -
size: -
V: TRBV28
J: TRBJ2-7
CDR3: CASRQAPYEQYF
DNA: TGTGCCAGCCGGCAGGCCCCCTACGAGCAGTACTTC

D: -
size: once
V: TRBV18
J: TRBJ2-7
CDR3: CASSPPDSPREQYF
DNA: TGTGCCAGCTCACCACCCGATAGCCCTCGCGAGCAGTACTTC

D: TRBD1
size: -
V: TRBV6-6
J: TRBJ2-7
CDR3: CASSFHGTGGYEQYF
DNA: TGTGCCAGCAGTTTTCACGGGACAGGGGGCTACGAGCAGTACTTC

D: TRBD1
size: -
V: TRBV9
J: TRBJ2-6
CDR3: CASSQGALGANVLTF
DNA: TGTGCCAGCAGCCAGGGGGCGTTAGGGGCCAACGTCCTGACTTTC

D: -
size: -
V: TRBV30
J: TRBJ2-5
CDR3: CASRRTETQYF
DNA: TGTGCCTCGCGACGGACCGAGACCCAGTACTTC

D: TRBD1
size: -
V: TRBV18
J: TRBJ1-1
CDR3: CASSPLAGTGDMNTEAFF
DNA: TGTGCCAGCTCACCGCTAGCCGGGACAGGTGACATGAACACTGAAGCTTTCTTT

D: -
size: -
V: TRBV28
J: TRBJ1-4
CDR3: CASSLLDKEKLFF
DNA: TGTGCCAGCAGTTTACTCGACAAGGAAAAACTGTTTTTT

D: TRBD1
size: -
V: TRBV19
J: TRBJ1-4
CDR3: CASSMDWTGREKLFF
DNA: TGTGCCAGTAGTATGGATTGGACAGGGCGGGAAAAACTGTTTTTT

D: TRBD1
size: -
V: TRBV5-1
J: TRBJ1-2
CDR3: CASSLDREGYTF
DNA: TGCGCCAGCAGCTTAGACAGGGAGGGCTACACCTTC

D: -
size: -
V: TRBV5-3
J: TRBJ2-7
CDR3: CARSLCGFEQYF
DNA: TGTGCCAGAAGCTTGTGCGGGTTTGAGCAGTACTTC

D: -
size: -
V: TRBV10-1
J: TRBJ2-5
CDR3: CASSEGQPSQETQYF
DNA: TGCGCCAGCAGTGAGGGACAGCCGAGTCAAGAGACCCAGTACTTC

D: TRBD1
size: -
V: TRBV5-1
J: TRBJ2-7
CDR3: CASSLTGGYEQYF
DNA: TGCGCCAGCAGCTTGACAGGGGGGTACGAGCAGTACTTC

D: -
size: -
V: TRBV4-1
J: TRBJ1-2
CDR3: CASSQTLGGYTF
DNA: TGCGCCAGCAGCCAAACACTTGGGGGCTACACCTTC

D: TRBD2
size: -
V: TRBV30
J: TRBJ2-7
CDR3: CAWSGGLAGFNYEQYF
DNA: TGTGCCTGGAGTGGGGGGCTAGCGGGATTTAACTACGAGCAGTACTTC

D: TRBD1
size: -
V: TRBV9
J: TRBJ2-7
CDR3: CASSPRDRGSHEQYF
DNA: TGTGCCAGCAGCCCACGGGACAGGGGGTCTCACGAGCAGTACTTC

D: -
size: -
V: TRBV30
J: TRBJ2-3
CDR3: CAWSVTGVVTDTQYF
DNA: TGTGCCTGGAGTGTAACCGGGGTCGTCACAGATACGCAGTATTTT

D: -
size: -
V: TRBV7-2
J: TRBJ2-5
CDR3: CASSLAGGETQYF
DNA: TGTGCCAGCAGCTTAGCGGGTGGTGAGACCCAGTACTTC

D: -
size: few
V: TRBV10-1
J: TRBJ1-1
CDR3: CASSEEGNTEAFF
DNA: TGCGCCAGCAGTGAGGAGGGGAACACTGAAGCTTTCTTT

D: -
size: -
V: TRBV28
J: TRBJ2-2
CDR3: CASLAPNTGELFF
DNA: TGTGCCAGCCTAGCCCCGAACACCGGGGAGCTGTTTTTT

D: -
size: -
V: TRBV4-2
J: TRBJ1-2
CDR3: CASSQDLVEIYGYTF
DNA: TGTGCCAGCAGCCAAGATTTGGTAGAGATCTATGGCTACACCTTC

D: TRBD1
size: -
V: TRBV27
J: TRBJ1-2
CDR3: CASSLAPTGIYGYTF
DNA: TGTGCCAGCAGTTTGGCCCCGACAGGGATCTATGGCTACACCTTC

D: TRBD1
size: -
V: TRBV18
J: TRBJ1-5
CDR3: CASSHGTGRSNQPQHF
DNA: TGTGCCAGCTCACACGGGACAGGGAGGTCCAATCAGCCCCAGCATTTT

D: TRBD2
size: -
V: TRBV5-1
J: TRBJ2-1
CDR3: CASSLEAGGYNEQFF
DNA: TGCGCCAGCAGCTTGGAAGCGGGGGGGTACAATGAGCAGTTCTTC

D: -
size: once
V: TRBV27
J: TRBJ2-7
CDR3: CASSLAVPGVVGAYEQYF
DNA: TGTGCCAGCAGCCTAGCCGTGCCAGGGGTGGTTGGCGCCTACGAGCAGTACTTC

D: TRBD1
size: -
V: TRBV9
J: TRBJ1-3
CDR3: CASSAPGTGDLHTIYF
DNA: TGTGCCAGCAGCGCCCCCGGGACAGGGGATCTACACACCATATATTTT

D: TRBD2
size: -
V: TRBV5-1
J: TRBJ2-5
CDR3: CACGLAGFQETQYF
DNA: TGCGCCTGCGGGCTAGCGGGGTTCCAAGAGACCCAGTACTTC

D: -
size: -
V: TRBV7-2
J: TRBJ2-3
CDR3: CASSLDATLHTDTQYF
DNA: TGTGCCAGCAGCTTAGATGCGACCCTACACACAGATACGCAGTATTTT

D: -
size: -
V: TRBV6-1
J: TRBJ1-1
CDR3: CASSEGQRSTEAFF
DNA: TGTGCCAGCAGTGAGGGACAAAGAAGCACTGAAGCTTTCTTT

D: TRBD2
size: -
V: TRBV10-1
J: TRBJ2-7
CDR3: CASSELLAGGRSYEQYF
DNA: TGCGCCAGCAGTGAGCTGCTAGCGGGGGGACGCTCCTACGAGCAGTACTTC

D: -
size: -
V: TRBV13
J: TRBJ2-1
CDR3: CASSFRGRSSYNEQFF
DNA: TGTGCCAGCAGCTTTCGCGGGCGGAGCTCCTACAATGAGCAGTTCTTC

D: -
size: -
V: TRBV5-1
J: TRBJ1-3
CDR3: CASSTDSFGNTIYF
DNA: TGCGCCAGCAGCACGGACAGCTTTGGAAACACCATATATTTT

D: -
size: -
V: TRBV29-1
J: TRBJ2-3
CDR3: CSARGGSTDTQYF
DNA: TGCAGCGCGCGGGGCGGAAGCACAGATACGCAGTATTTT

D: TRBD2
size: -
V: TRBV18
J: TRBJ2-2
CDR3: CASSPPGLAGDAGELFF
DNA: TGTGCCAGCTCACCCCCGGGACTAGCGGGAGATGCCGGGGAGCTGTTTTTT

D: -
size: -
V: TRBV10-3
J: TRBJ2-2
CDR3: CATSRGGGTNTGELFF
DNA: TGTGCCACGTCTAGGGGGGGCGGGACGAACACCGGGGAGCTGTTTTTT

D: -
size: -
V: TRBV5-1
J: TRBJ1-5
CDR3: CASSTEGLSNQPQHF
DNA: TGCGCCAGCAGCACCGAGGGACTTAGCAATCAGCCCCAGCATTTT

D: -
size: few
V: TRBV5-1
J: TRBJ2-2
CDR3: CASSLRHLGAGELFF
DNA: TGCGCCAGCAGCTTGAGACACCTGGGAGCGGGGGAGCTGTTTTTT

D: -
size: -
V: TRBV2
J: TRBJ2-4
CDR3: CASSERGGTALRAKNIQYF
DNA: TGTGCCAGCAGTGAAAGAGGGGGGACGGCCCTCAGGGCCAAAAACATTCAGTACTTC

D: TRBD1
size: -
V: TRBV29-1
J: TRBJ2-1
CDR3: CSVGGTGSREQFF
DNA: TGCAGCGTTGGCGGGACAGGGTCTCGTGAGCAGTTCTTC